The sequence of this T cell receptor beta chain was determined in a study of cytomegalovirus exposure and HLA in healthy donors. With respect to this clone: Its antigen is unknown.

Primers: 60 Vbeta forward and 13 Jbeta reverse. Generated by immunoSEQ multiplex PCR, the TCRdb table keeps only in-frame clones and is missing some. The sample yields under 100,000 clones, over 75% seen once. Regarding the study as a whole: Earlier analysis found most TCR beta V segments productive about 87% or about 30% of the time. Reportedly, cytomegalovirus status was diagnosed with high sensitivity and specificity. In most subjects, TCR beta sequences reportedly gave accurate predictions of HLA-A and HLA-B alleles.

Looked up from germline, CDR1 is SGHVS and CDR2 is FQNEAQ. V shed 4 bases and J shed 4 bases, with 18 bases lying between them. The CDR3 has 16 residues. The source of this sequence is a man in his fifties in good health and CMV-seronegative. The V call is TRBV7-8, the J call TRBJ2-3; D may be TRBD2 (6 bases). The source material was PBMCs. DNA for the CDR3: TGTGCCAGCAGCTCCAGAGTCTTCGGGGGTTCAGATACGCAGTATTTT. Translation: CASSSRVFGGSDTQYF.